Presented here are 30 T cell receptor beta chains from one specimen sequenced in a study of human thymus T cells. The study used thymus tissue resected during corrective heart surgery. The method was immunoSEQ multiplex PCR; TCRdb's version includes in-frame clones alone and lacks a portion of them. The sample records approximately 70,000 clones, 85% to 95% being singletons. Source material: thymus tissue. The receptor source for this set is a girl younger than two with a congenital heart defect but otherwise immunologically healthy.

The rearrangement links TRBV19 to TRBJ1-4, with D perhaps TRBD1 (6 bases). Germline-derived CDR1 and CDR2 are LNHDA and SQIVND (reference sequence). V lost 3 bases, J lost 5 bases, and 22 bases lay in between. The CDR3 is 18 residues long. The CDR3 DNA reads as TGTGCCAGTAGTATTGTTAATCAGGGGCGAAGGATCAATGAAAAACTGTTTTTT. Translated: CASSIVNQGRRINEKLFF.

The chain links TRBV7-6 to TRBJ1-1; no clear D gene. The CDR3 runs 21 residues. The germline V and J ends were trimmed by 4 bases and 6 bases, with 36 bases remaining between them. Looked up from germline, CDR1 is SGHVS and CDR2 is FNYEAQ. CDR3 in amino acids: CASSSLFRTRRIHPLVAEAFF. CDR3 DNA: TGTGCCAGCAGCTCACTCTTTCGAACCAGGCGAATTCACCCCCTGGTGGCTGAAGCTTTCTTT.

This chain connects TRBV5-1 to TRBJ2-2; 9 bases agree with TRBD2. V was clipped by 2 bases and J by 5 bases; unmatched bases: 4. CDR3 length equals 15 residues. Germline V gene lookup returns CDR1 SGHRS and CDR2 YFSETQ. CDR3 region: CASSFSGSSTGELFF. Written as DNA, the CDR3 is TGCGCCAGCAGCTTTAGCGGGAGCTCGACCGGGGAGCTGTTTTTT.

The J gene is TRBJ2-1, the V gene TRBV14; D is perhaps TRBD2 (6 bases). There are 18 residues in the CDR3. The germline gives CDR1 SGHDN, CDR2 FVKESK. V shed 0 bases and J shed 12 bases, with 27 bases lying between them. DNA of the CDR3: TGTGCCAGCAGCCAAGAGTTGACCTCCGGGAGTAGCCCGTCAGGGCAGTTCTTC. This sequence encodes CASSQELTSGSSPSGQFF.

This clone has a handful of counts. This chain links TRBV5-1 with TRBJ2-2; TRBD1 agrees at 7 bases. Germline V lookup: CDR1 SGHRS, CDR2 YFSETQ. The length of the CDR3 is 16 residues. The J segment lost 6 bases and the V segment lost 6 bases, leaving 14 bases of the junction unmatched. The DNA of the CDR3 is TGCGCCAGCATGGGGGAAGAGGGGGCGAGGTCCGGGGAGCTGTTTTTT. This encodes CASMGEEGARSGELFF.

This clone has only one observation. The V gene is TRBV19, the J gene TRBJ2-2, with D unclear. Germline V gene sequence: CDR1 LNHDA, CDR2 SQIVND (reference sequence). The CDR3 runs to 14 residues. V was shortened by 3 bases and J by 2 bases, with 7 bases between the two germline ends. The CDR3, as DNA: TGTGCCAGTAGTATCGGACCCAACACCGGGGAGCTGTTTTTT. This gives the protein CASSIGPNTGELFF.

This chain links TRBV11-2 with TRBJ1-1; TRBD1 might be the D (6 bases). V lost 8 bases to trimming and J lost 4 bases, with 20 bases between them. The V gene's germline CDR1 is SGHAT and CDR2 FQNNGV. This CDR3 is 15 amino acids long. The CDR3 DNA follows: TGTGCCAGCTACCCAGACACTACAGGGCCCACTGAAGCTTTCTTT. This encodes CASYPDTTGPTEAFF.

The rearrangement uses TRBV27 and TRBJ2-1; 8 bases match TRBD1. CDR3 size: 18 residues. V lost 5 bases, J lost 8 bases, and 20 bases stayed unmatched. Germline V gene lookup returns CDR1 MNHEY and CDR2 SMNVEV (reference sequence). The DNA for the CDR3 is TGTGCCAGCAGTAACAGGGGGTTGGGGGCCTTGTGTATCCATGAGCAGTTCTTC. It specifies CASSNRGLGALCIHEQFF.

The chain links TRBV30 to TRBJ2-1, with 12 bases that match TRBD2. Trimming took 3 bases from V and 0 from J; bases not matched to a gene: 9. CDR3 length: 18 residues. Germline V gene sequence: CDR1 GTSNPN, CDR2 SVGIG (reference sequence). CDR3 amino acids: CAWRTSGRVGISYNEQFF. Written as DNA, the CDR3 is TGTGCCTGGAGGACTAGCGGGAGAGTGGGGATCTCCTACAATGAGCAGTTCTTC. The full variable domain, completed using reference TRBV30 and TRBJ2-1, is SQTIHQWPATLVQPVGSPLSLECTVEGTSNPNLYWYRQAAGRGLQLLFYSVGIGQISSEVPQNLSASRPQDRQFILSSKKLLLSDSGFYLCAWRTSGRVGISYNEQFFGPGTRLTVL.

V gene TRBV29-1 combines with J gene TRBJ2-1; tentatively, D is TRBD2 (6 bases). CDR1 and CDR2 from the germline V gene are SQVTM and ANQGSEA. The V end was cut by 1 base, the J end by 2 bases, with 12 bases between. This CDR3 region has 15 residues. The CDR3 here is CSVEGGERPYNEQFF. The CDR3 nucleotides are TGCAGCGTTGAAGGGGGGGAGCGGCCCTACAATGAGCAGTTCTTC.

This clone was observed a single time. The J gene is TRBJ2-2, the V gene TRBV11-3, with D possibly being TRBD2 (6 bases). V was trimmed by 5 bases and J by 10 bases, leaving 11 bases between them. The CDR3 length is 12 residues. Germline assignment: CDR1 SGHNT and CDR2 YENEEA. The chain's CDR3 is CASSAGREELFF. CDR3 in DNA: TGTGCCAGCAGCGCGGGGCGGGAGGAGCTGTTTTTT.

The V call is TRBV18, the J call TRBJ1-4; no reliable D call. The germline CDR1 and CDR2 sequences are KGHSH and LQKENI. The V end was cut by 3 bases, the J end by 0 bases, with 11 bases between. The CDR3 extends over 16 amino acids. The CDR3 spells CASSPRTDATNEKLFF. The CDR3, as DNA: TGTGCCAGCTCACCCCGGACGGATGCAACTAATGAAAAACTGTTTTTT.

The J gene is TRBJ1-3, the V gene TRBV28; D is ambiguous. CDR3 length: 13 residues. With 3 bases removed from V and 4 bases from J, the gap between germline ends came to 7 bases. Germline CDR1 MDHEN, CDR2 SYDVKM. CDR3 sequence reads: CASSFLEGNTIYF. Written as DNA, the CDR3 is TGTGCCAGCAGTTTCCTGGAGGGAAACACCATATATTTT.

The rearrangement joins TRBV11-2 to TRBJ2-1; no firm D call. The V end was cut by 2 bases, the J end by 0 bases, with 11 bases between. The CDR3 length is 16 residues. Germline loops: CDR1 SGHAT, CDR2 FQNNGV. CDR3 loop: CASSLWRYHSYNEQFF. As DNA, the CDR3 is TGTGCCAGCAGCTTATGGCGCTACCACTCCTACAATGAGCAGTTCTTC.

The CDR3 DNA reads as TGTGCCAGCAGATATTCCGGGACAACCTACTATGGCTACACCTTC. Amino acids: CASRYSGTTYYGYTF. V usage is TRBV28 and J usage is TRBJ1-2; D possibly corresponds to TRBD1 (6 bases). The germline V and J ends were trimmed by 6 bases and 3 bases, with 17 bases remaining between them. In germline, CDR1 is MDHEN, CDR2 SYDVKM. The CDR3 sequence is 15 residues long.

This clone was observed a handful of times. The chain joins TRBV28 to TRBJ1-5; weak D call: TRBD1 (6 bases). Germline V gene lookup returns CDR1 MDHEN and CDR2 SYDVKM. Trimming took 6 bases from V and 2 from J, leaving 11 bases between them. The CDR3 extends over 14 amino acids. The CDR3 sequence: CASRSRGRNQPQHF. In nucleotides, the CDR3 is TGTGCCAGCAGATCCAGGGGACGCAATCAGCCCCAGCATTTT.

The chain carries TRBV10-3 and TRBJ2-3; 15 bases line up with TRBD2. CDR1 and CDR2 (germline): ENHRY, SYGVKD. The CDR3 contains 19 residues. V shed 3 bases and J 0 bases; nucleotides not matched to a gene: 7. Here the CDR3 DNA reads TGTGCCATCAGTGATTCGGGACTAGCGGGAGGCAAAAGCACAGATACGCAGTATTTT. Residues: CAISDSGLAGGKSTDTQYF.

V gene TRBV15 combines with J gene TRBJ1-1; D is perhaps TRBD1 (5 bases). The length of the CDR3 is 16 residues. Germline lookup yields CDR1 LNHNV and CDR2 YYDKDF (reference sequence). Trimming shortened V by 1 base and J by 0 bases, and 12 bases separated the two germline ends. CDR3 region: CATSRGPGRLNTEAFF. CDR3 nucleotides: TGTGCCACCAGCAGAGGCCCGGGACGGTTGAACACTGAAGCTTTCTTT.

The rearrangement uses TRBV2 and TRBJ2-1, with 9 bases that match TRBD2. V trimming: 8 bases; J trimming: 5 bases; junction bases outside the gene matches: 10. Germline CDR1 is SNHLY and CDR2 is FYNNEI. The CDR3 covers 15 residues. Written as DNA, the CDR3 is TGTGCCAGCCTTCAACTCGGGACTAGCAACAATGAGCAGTTCTTC. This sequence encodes CASLQLGTSNNEQFF.

The CDR3 sequence: CASSYYGTAYEQYF. The CDR3 DNA is TGTGCCAGCAGTTACTATGGGACTGCCTACGAGCAGTACTTC. The chain has TRBV6-5 and TRBJ2-7; D is perhaps TRBD2 (6 bases). Per the germline V gene, CDR1 is MNHEY and CDR2 is SVGAGI. V was clipped by 1 base and J by 2 bases, with 9 bases between them. The CDR3 covers 14 residues.

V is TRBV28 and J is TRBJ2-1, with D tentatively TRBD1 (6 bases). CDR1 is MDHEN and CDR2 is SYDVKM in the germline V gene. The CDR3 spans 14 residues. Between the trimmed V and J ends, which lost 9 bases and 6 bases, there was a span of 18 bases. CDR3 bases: TGTGCCAGTTACAGGGTTAGTTCGGGCAATGAGCAGTTCTTC. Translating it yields CASYRVSSGNEQFF.

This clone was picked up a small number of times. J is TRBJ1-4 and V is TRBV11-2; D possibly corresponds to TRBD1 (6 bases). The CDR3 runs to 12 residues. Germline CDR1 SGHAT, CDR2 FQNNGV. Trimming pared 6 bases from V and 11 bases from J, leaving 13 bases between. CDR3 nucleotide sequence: TGTGCCAGCAGTCAGGGGTGGGGTAAACTGTTTTTT. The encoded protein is CASSQGWGKLFF.

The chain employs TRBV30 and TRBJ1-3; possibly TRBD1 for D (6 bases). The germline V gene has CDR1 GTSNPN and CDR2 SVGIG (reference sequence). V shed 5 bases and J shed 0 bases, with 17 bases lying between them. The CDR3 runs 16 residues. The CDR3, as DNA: TGTGCCTGGGACTCAGGGGACGGTGACTCTGGAAACACCATATATTTT. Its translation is CAWDSGDGDSGNTIYF.

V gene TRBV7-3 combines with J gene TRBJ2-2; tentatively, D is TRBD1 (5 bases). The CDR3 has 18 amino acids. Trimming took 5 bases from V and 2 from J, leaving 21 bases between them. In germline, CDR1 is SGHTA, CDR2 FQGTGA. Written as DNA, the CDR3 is TGTGCCAGCAGCCCCAGACAGATCGGTCGAGCCAACACCGGGGAGCTGTTTTTT. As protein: CASSPRQIGRANTGELFF.

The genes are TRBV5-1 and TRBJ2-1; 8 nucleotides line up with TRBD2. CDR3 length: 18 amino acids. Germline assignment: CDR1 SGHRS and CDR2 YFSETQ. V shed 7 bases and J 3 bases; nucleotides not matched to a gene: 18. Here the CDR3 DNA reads TGCGCCAGCCGAGGGCGGGAGGCATACTACAGAGGCTACAATGAGCAGTTCTTC. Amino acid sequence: CASRGREAYYRGYNEQFF.

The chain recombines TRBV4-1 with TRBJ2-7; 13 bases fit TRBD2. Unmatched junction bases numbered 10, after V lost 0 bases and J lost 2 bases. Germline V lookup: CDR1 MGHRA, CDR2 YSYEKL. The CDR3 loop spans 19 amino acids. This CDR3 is CASSQESGLAGDGAYEQYF. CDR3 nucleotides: TGCGCCAGCAGCCAAGAATCCGGACTAGCGGGAGATGGGGCCTACGAGCAGTACTTC.

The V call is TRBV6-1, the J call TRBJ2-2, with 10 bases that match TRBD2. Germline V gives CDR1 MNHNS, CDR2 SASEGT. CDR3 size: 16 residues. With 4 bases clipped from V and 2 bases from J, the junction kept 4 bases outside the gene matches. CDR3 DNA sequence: TGTGCCAGCAGTGGTGGACTAGCGGCTAACACCGGGGAGCTGTTTTTT. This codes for CASSGGLAANTGELFF.

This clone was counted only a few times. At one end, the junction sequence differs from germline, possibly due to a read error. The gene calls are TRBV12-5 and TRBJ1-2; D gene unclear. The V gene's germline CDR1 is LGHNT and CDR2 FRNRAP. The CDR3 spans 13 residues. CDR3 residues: CASGPIRLGPVRF. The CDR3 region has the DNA TGTGCTAGTGGTCCTATTAGGTTGGGCCCGGTGCGCTTC.

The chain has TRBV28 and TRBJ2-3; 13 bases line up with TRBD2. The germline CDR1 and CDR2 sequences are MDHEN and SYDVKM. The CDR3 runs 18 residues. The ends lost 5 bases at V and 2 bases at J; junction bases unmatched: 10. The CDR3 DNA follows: TGTGCCAGCAGTCCCTGGACTAGCGGGAGTCCCCTCACAGATACGCAGTATTTT. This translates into CASSPWTSGSPLTDTQYF.

CDR3 protein: CASGLVLETGGGSGEKLFF. The CDR3 nucleotides read TGTGCTAGTGGTTTGGTACTTGAGACAGGAGGGGGGTCAGGGGAAAAACTGTTTTTT. The genes are TRBV12-5 and TRBJ1-4; TRBD1 might be the D (6 bases). This CDR3 spans 19 amino acids. Germline CDR1 is LGHNT and CDR2 is FRNRAP. V lost 0 bases to trimming and J lost 8 bases, with 25 bases between them.